Described below is a single T cell receptor beta chain sequence and its context. Its antigen is not identified. A much larger clone differs by one base, so this may be a read error. A read error is likely, as this CDR3 ends without the conserved phenylalanine or tryptophan. This sample was included in a study of Graves' ophthalmopathy and Graves' hyperthyroidism. The CDR3 spans 14 residues. CDR1 and CDR2 (germline): SGHKS, YYEKEE (reference sequence). V lost 4 bases, J lost 5 bases, and 12 bases lay in between. Whole-study findings and limits: Among expanded thyroid clonotypes above 0.001 frequency, most also occurred in blood.

The authors amplified TCR beta CDR3 regions from RNA transcripts. RT-PCR was first run with HTBI primers, then multiplex PCR in a second round. TCRdb analysed the multiplex PCR reads with MiXCR anew, one entry per CDR3 protein. This sample carries about 740,000 distinct CDR3 sequences, roughly two fifths of them seen once, and the ten largest clones take approximately 46%. J is TRBJ1-4 and V is TRBV5-5; D might be TRBD1 (6 bases). Source material: peripheral blood. This TCR was sampled from an adult man with Graves' ophthalmopathy. Here the CDR3 reads CASSQTGLNEKLFL. CDR3 DNA: TGTGCCAGCAGCCAGACAGGCCTGAATGAAAAACTGTTTCTT.